The TCR beta chain under discussion was sequenced for a study of Ad26.COV2.S vaccination and SARS-CoV-2 variants. Notes on the study in general: While placebo recipients had lower spike-specific TCR breadth, vaccine recipients had more.

Treatment: roughly 18 received Ad26.COV2.S at low or high dose, single or two shots; roughly five received placebo; per-sample allocation not given. Repertoires come from day 63 after the first vaccine or placebo injection. Per the germline V gene, CDR1 is LGHNA and CDR2 is YSLEER. The CDR3 runs 19 residues. Deletions cut 0 bases from V and 0 bases from J, with 17 bases between. Comments on this clone: Antigen unknown.

TCRdb's table, derived via immunoSEQ multiplex PCR, lists solely in-frame clones and lacks some. The sample includes about 480,000 clones, roughly 89% of them seen just once. The chain has TRBV4-3 and TRBJ2-2, with a weak D call TRBD2 (6 bases). The sample consisted of peripheral blood, taken in a trial of Ad26.COV2.S vaccine versus placebo. This clonotype was obtained from a person aged 18-60 years who received the Ad26.COV2.S COVID-19 vaccine or a placebo. Written as DNA, the CDR3 is TGCGCCAGCAGCCAAGAGGCGAGGGCTAGCGCAGCGAACACCGGGGAGCTGTTTTTT. Its translation is CASSQEARASAANTGELFF.